Described below is a single T cell receptor beta chain sequence and its context. Its antigen is unknown. TCRalpha and TCRbeta cDNA underwent two nested PCRs of about 17 and 10 cycles. One entry per CDR3 protein, without DNA, is what TCRdb gives after re-calling the 5' RACE reads. Its table records approximately 160,000 distinct CDR3 sequences. In germline, CDR1 is MNHEY, CDR2 SVGEGT. The CDR3 totals 13 residues. The sample is drawn from a study of monozygotic twins with inflammatory bowel disease. Study-level points and caveats: Different T cell subtypes could not be distinguished.

J is TRBJ2-1 and V is TRBV6-2 or TRBV6-3. This clonotype was obtained from a human donor with ulcerative colitis or Crohn's disease, or a healthy co-twin of an affected twin (not recorded which). The sequencing input was blood. CDR3: CASKGSAYNEQFF.